Listed below are T cell receptor beta chains from one sample, sequenced in a study of cytomegalovirus exposure and HLA in healthy donors. Clones were read by immunoSEQ multiplex PCR, and TCRdb kept only the in-frame ones, dropping some. The sample yields 250,000 to 350,000 clones, about nine tenths seen once. The sequencing input was PBMCs. The origin of the receptors is a man aged 35 to 55 in good health and CMV-seropositive. Each CDR3 is given with its conserved first and last residue. The order of the fields is V gene, CDR3 protein.

V gene: TRBV19; CDR3 protein: CASTPTGQGVFNEQFF
V gene: TRBV28; CDR3 protein: CASSSGGENKPQHF
V gene: TRBV5-1; CDR3 protein: CASSLKGVGSETQYF
V gene: TRBV11-2; CDR3 protein: CASSLVGLVTDTQYF
V gene: TRBV7-9; CDR3 protein: CSSSFSGGRPQHF
V gene: TRBV19; CDR3 protein: CASSSTGTRQPQHF
V gene: TRBV2; CDR3 protein: CASSEGRGMNTEAFF
V gene: TRBV7-9; CDR3 protein: CSSSFTQGLIGRADTQYF
V gene: TRBV7-2; CDR3 protein: CASSRQGMETQYF
V gene: TRBV6-6; CDR3 protein: CASSGLNTGELFF
V gene: TRBV29-1; CDR3 protein: CSVSGTGNYEQYF
V gene: TRBV4-1; CDR3 protein: CASSQESGGFTDTQYF
V gene: TRBV27; CDR3 protein: CASSSYSGANVLTF
V gene: TRBV7-9; CDR3 protein: CASSLVGQETQYF